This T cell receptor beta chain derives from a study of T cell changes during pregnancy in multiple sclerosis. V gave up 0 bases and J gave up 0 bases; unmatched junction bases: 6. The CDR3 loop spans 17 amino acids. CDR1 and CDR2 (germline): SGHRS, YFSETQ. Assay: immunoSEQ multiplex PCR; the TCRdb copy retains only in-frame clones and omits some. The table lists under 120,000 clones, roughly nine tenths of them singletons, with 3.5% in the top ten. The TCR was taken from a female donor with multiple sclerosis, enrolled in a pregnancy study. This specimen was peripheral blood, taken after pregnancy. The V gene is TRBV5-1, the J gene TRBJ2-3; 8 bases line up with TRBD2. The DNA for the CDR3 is TGCGCCAGCAGCTTGGATTTCGGGGGGGCTAGCACAGATACGCAGTATTTT. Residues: CASSLDFGGASTDTQYF.